Shown below are 14 T cell receptor beta chains from a single sample sequenced in a study of blood T cells in healthy people across ages. The authors ran a second PCR of roughly 6 to 11 cycles using a sample-barcoded 5' primer and a J-beta primer mix. TCRdb passed the 5' RACE reads through MiXCR, listing each CDR3 protein once. The sample records 1.2 million to 1.5 million distinct CDR3 sequences, roughly 60% being singletons. The sequenced sample consisted of blood. All receptors come from a man in his late teens or twenties in good health.

The DNA of the CDR3 is TGTGCCAGCAGTTACGGGCTCAACACCGGGGAGCTGTTTTTT. It encodes CASSYGLNTGELFF. This chain uses TRBV6-5 with TRBJ2-2; D call uncertain. Germline CDR1 reads MNHEY; CDR2 reads SVGAGI. The V end lost 2 bases, the J end lost 2 bases, and 6 bases lay between the germline ends. This CDR3 comprises 14 residues.

This clonotype was recorded only once. The gene calls are TRBV11-2 and TRBJ2-7; 7 bases line up with TRBD2. The germline CDR1 and CDR2 sequences are SGHAT and FQNNGV. The CDR3 is 16 amino acids. V shed 0 bases and J 0 bases; nucleotides not matched to a gene: 5. This CDR3 is CASSLEVGGYSYEQYF. The CDR3 DNA reads TGTGCCAGCAGCTTAGAGGTGGGGGGGTACTCCTACGAGCAGTACTTC.

V gene TRBV4-3 combines with J gene TRBJ2-7; D possibly corresponds to TRBD1 (5 bases). Germline values: CDR1 LGHNA, CDR2 YSLEER. Trimming shortened V by 5 bases and J by 0 bases, and 17 bases separated the two germline ends. This CDR3 is built from 16 residues. This chain's CDR3 is CASSMAQGSGSYEQYF. The CDR3 DNA reads TGCGCCAGCAGCATGGCGCAGGGCTCGGGCTCCTACGAGCAGTACTTC.

The genes are TRBV7-9 and TRBJ2-1; 8 nucleotides match TRBD2. Trimming took 5 bases from V and 9 from J; bases not matched to a gene: 9. Per germline, CDR1 SEHNR and CDR2 FQNEAQ (reference sequence). The CDR3 is 14 residues long. CDR3 in amino acids: CASSIDSGKGEQFF. CDR3 coding DNA: TGTGCCAGCAGCATCGATAGCGGGAAGGGTGAGCAGTTCTTC.

The rearrangement uses TRBV7-9 and TRBJ1-5; D is perhaps TRBD1 (5 bases). The CDR3 length is 11 residues. The germline CDR1 and CDR2 sequences are SEHNR and FQNEAQ (reference sequence). The CDR3 DNA sequence: TGTGCTGGGGGTTTCAATCAGCCCCAGCATTTT. Translation gives CAGGFNQPQHF. Together with reference TRBV7-9 and TRBJ1-5, the CDR3 gives the full variable domain: DTGVSQNPRHKITKRGQNVTFRCDPISEHNRLYWYRQTLGQGPEFLTYFQNEAQLEKSRLLSDRFSAERPKGSFSTLEIQRTEQGDSAMYLCAGGFNQPQHFGDGTRLSIL.

The chain joins TRBV20-1 to TRBJ2-3, with D tentatively TRBD2 (6 bases). V was pared by 1 base and J by 1 base, with 15 bases between. CDR3 size: 16 residues. Germline-derived CDR1 and CDR2 are DFQATT and SNEGSKA (reference sequence). CDR3 nucleotides: TGCAGTGCTAGAGGCGCGGGGAGATCTGGCACAGATACGCAGTATTTT. Encoded protein: CSARGAGRSGTDTQYF.

CDR3 residues: CSLAGPYEQYF. CDR3 DNA: TGCAGTCTAGCGGGACCCTACGAGCAGTACTTC. The chain joins TRBV20-1 to TRBJ2-7; the match to TRBD2 covers 9 bases. The V and J ends lost 8 bases and 2 bases, in that order; junction bases with no gene match: 1. This CDR3 has 11 residues. Germline values: CDR1 DFQATT, CDR2 SNEGSKA (reference sequence).

This clonotype was seen only once. The CDR3 region has the DNA TGTGCCAGCAGGGCACAAAGTCAAGAGACCCAGTACTTC. It encodes CASRAQSQETQYF. The gene calls are TRBV6-1 and TRBJ2-5; D is undetermined. CDR3 length equals 13 residues. From germline, CDR1 is MNHNS and CDR2 SASEGT. V gave up 6 bases and J gave up 2 bases, with 10 bases separating them.

In this sample, this clonotype turned up a few times. The rearrangement links TRBV29-1 to TRBJ2-7; TRBD1 matches 8 bases. The CDR3 totals 13 residues. Germline V lookup: CDR1 SQVTM, CDR2 ANQGSEA. Trimming cost V 7 bases and J 0 bases; bases outside gene matches: 5. CDR3 nucleotides: TGCAGCGCAGCCGGGACAGGCTCCTACGAGCAGTACTTC. Protein product: CSAAGTGSYEQYF.

The chain uses TRBV6-2 or TRBV6-3 and TRBJ2-4; D is unresolved. The J call may be mistaken, given a closer DNA end match to TRBJ2-7. Germline V gives CDR1 MNHEY, CDR2 SVGEGT. The CDR3 is 12 amino acids. The CDR3 sequence: CASSYTINEQYF. The DNA for the CDR3 is TGTGCCAGCAGTTACACGATAAACGAGCAGTACTTC.

The chain combines TRBV28 with TRBJ2-2; maybe TRBD1 (5 bases). V was cut by 1 base and J by 4 bases, with 7 bases left in between. The CDR3 has 14 amino acids. Germline V gene sequence: CDR1 MDHEN, CDR2 SYDVKM. The CDR3 spells CASSLSDTTGELFF. The CDR3 DNA sequence: TGTGCCAGCAGTTTATCGGACACCACCGGGGAGCTGTTTTTT.

This chain uses TRBV28 with TRBJ2-7; tentative D call: TRBD1 (5 bases). The germline V gene has CDR1 MDHEN and CDR2 SYDVKM. The ends were cut back, 8 bases at V and 1 base at J, with 15 bases in the middle. This CDR3 is built from 14 residues. CDR3 sequence reads: CASLDHSGSYEQYF. The CDR3 coding sequence is TGTGCCAGCTTGGACCATTCAGGGTCCTACGAGCAGTACTTC.

This clonotype was seen once. The V and J genes are TRBV14 and TRBJ1-1, with TRBD1 matching 8 bases. The CDR3 sequence is 15 residues long. J gave up 5 bases and V 4 bases, and 9 bases lay outside the gene matches. Germline loops: CDR1 SGHDN, CDR2 FVKESK. The CDR3 DNA follows: TGTGCCAGCAGCCGGGTAACAGGGGGGGGAACTGAAGCTTTCTTT. Protein sequence: CASSRVTGGGTEAFF.

The chain carries TRBV5-1 and TRBJ2-2; D possibly matches TRBD1 or TRBD2 (5 bases each). Germline V gene lookup returns CDR1 SGHRS and CDR2 YFSETQ. The CDR3 spans 16 residues. Trimming pared 4 bases from V and 6 bases from J, leaving 19 bases between. Here the CDR3 reads CASSPTGTPGAGELFF. In DNA, the CDR3 is TGCGCCAGCAGCCCCACCGGGACCCCTGGCGCCGGGGAGCTGTTTTTT.